This entry describes one TCR beta chain. Its antigen is unknown. Whether given at about 4 or about 12 weeks, second doses were pooled. This table comes from immunoSEQ multiplex PCR, and its TCRdb copy is limited to in-frame clones, with some not included. The table shows 110,000 or so clones, with more than 75% occurring only once. These data come from a study of T cell responses to AZD1222 COVID-19 vaccine. Trimming removed 6 bases from V and 6 bases from J, with 11 bases in between. The CDR3 extends over 12 amino acids. Germline loops: CDR1 MNHNY, CDR2 SVGAGI (reference sequence). Overall study findings and caveats: Spike-wide vaccine-associated CD4 TCRs dominated at 160-218 and 743-854. The donors showed a predominance of white British ancestry and of females, with possible underestimation of clonal diversity.

The TCR was taken from an adult who received the AZD1222 COVID-19 vaccine. This specimen was peripheral blood, taken 28 days after the second AZD1222 dose. The rearrangement joins TRBV6-6 to TRBJ1-1; D is undetermined. Here the CDR3 reads CASRGANSEAFF. In DNA form, the CDR3 reads TGTGCCAGCAGGGGTGCTAACTCTGAAGCTTTCTTT.